This TCR beta chain emerged from a study of regulatory T cells in long-lasting Graves disease. The sample's time point: persistent/refractory GD, antithyroid drugs over 5 years with positive TRAb. PBMC RNA was the source of the TCR library. In building TCR beta libraries, iRepertoire HTBI primers were used together with Arm-PCR of CDR3 regions. Using its own MiXCR run on the multiplex PCR reads, TCRdb lists one record per CDR3 protein. The table lists a few hundred thousand distinct CDR3 sequences, more than 20% of them singletons. Regarding this clonotype: Its antigen is still unknown.

Study-wide points: With 2,741 shared public clonotypes, persistent patients exceeded new patients, who shared about a thousand.

The CDR3 has 11 residues. Germline-derived CDR1 and CDR2 are DFQATT and SNEGSKA (reference sequence). Trimming cost V 5 bases and J 7 bases, with 12 bases left between them. The sample consisted of peripheral blood mononuclear cells (PBMCs), taken when the disease was refractory, from a patient treated with antithyroid drugs. The V call is TRBV20-1, the J call TRBJ2-7; no clear D gene. The clonotype originates from a female donor with Graves disease. The CDR3 DNA reads TGCAGTGCTGTCGACCTGGGGGAGCAGTACTTC. It codes for CSAVDLGEQYF.